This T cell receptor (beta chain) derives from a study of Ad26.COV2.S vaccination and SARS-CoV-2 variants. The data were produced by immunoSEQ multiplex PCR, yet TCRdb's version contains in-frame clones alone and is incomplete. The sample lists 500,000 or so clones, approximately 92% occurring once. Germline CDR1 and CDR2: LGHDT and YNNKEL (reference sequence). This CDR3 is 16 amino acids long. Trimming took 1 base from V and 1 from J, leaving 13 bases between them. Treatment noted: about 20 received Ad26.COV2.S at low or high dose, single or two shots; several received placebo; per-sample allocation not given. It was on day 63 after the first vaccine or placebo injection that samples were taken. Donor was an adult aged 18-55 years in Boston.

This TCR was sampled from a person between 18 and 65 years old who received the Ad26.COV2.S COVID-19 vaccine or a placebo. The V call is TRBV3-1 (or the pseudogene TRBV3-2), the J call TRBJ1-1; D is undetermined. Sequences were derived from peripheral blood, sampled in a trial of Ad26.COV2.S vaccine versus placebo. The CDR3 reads CASSQGMGRQNTEAFF. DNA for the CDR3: TGTGCCAGCAGCCAAGGTATGGGCAGACAGAACACTGAAGCTTTCTTT.